A single TCR beta chain is shown here with its context. The antigen remains unidentified. PCR used 60 Vbeta primers and 13 Jbeta primers. The protocol was immunoSEQ multiplex PCR, while the TCRdb copy is restricted to in-frame clones and leaves out a portion. This sample yields about 43,000 clones, of which roughly 51% are seen a single time; 6% belongs to the top ten. Between the trimmed V and J ends, which lost 0 bases and 0 bases, there was a span of 10 bases. The CDR3 runs to 15 residues. Per germline, CDR1 SGHRS and CDR2 YFSETQ. This specimen comes from a study of cytomegalovirus exposure and HLA in healthy donors. Study outcomes and limitations: Looking again later, the authors saw that most CMV-associated TCR beta chains seemed HLA-restricted. For most subjects, TCR beta sequences were reported to predict HLA-A and HLA-B alleles with accuracy.

The chain recombines TRBV5-1 with TRBJ2-7, with D maybe TRBD2 (5 bases). The source material was PBMCs. The receptor was derived from a man aged 55 to 70 in good health and CMV-seronegative. This CDR3 reads CASSLAAGLSYEQYF. The CDR3 coding sequence is TGCGCCAGCAGCTTGGCGGCGGGCCTCTCCTACGAGCAGTACTTC.